This T cell receptor beta chain was identified in a study of graft-versus-host responses after intestinal transplantation. As for the study in general: Transplants were multivisceral, liver-intestinal, or isolated intestinal.

TCRdb keeps only in-frame clones here, not all; method: immunoSEQ multiplex PCR. The sample yields 90,000 to 95,000 clones, over 80% seen once. This CDR3 is 12 amino acids long. Germline-derived CDR1 and CDR2 are SGDLS and YYNGEE. Trimming shortened V by 4 bases and J by 13 bases, and 15 bases separated the two germline ends. Findings of the study overall: Those patients showing graft-donor T cell macrochimerism displayed high graft-versus-host to host-versus-graft clonal ratios in allografts.

Concerning this clone: What it binds is unknown.

This receptor was identified in a human donor who received an intestinal transplant. Specimen: unstimulated CD8+ T cells sorted from spleen or lymph node cells, collected before intestinal transplant. V gene TRBV9 combines with J gene TRBJ2-1; no definite D call. The CDR3 coding sequence is TGTGCCAGCAGCAGTGGAGCTTTAGCACAGTTCTTC. It encodes CASSSGALAQFF.